These 20 T cell receptor beta chains were all obtained from the same sample, sequenced in a study of control samples from healthy donors and cancer patients. The assay was immunoSEQ multiplex PCR, and TCRdb's table has in-frame clones only and misses some. The sample holds 95,000 to 150,000 clones, around 89% seen once. Input material: blood. These receptors were taken from a man aged 40-49 years in good health.

The chain has TRBV3-1 (or the pseudogene TRBV3-2) and TRBJ1-5, with 7 bases aligning to TRBD1. CDR3 length equals 16 residues. Germline values: CDR1 LGHDT, CDR2 YNNKEL (reference sequence). The J segment lost 2 bases and the V segment lost 3 bases, leaving 7 bases of the junction unmatched. CDR3 sequence (DNA): TGTGCCAGCAGCCACTCCAGGCAGGGGGGCAATCAGCCCCAGCATTTT. This codes for CASSHSRQGGNQPQHF.

The sample holds one count of this clone. V and J are TRBV9 and TRBJ2-3; D perhaps matches TRBD1 (6 bases). The V end was cut by 3 bases, the J end by 0 bases, with 14 bases between. Per germline, CDR1 SGDLS and CDR2 YYNGEE. The CDR3 has 16 amino acids. This CDR3 reads CASSAQGQRSTDTQYF. The DNA of the CDR3 is TGTGCCAGCAGCGCCCAGGGGCAAAGGAGCACAGATACGCAGTATTTT.

This clone was picked up one time. J is TRBJ1-2 and V is TRBV5-6; a possible D gene is TRBD1 (6 bases). With 4 bases removed from V and 5 bases from J, the gap between germline ends came to 15 bases. This CDR3 contains 14 residues. Germline loops: CDR1 SGHDT, CDR2 YYEEEE. CDR3 sequence reads: CASSTRQVGYGYTF. As DNA, the CDR3 is TGTGCCAGCAGCACCAGACAGGTTGGGTATGGCTACACCTTC.

The chain carries TRBV7-2 and TRBJ1-5, with a possible D match to TRBD1 (6 bases). V dropped 7 bases and J dropped 7 bases, with 17 bases sitting between them. The length of the CDR3 is 14 residues. Germline lookup yields CDR1 SGHTA and CDR2 FQGNSA. CDR3 protein: CASTLQGGGQPQHF. Written as DNA, the CDR3 is TGTGCCAGCACCCTTCAAGGGGGGGGGCAGCCCCAGCATTTT.

This clone has only one observation. J is TRBJ1-5 and V is TRBV4-3, with no clear D. The CDR3 extends over 15 amino acids. The V and J ends lost 1 base and 2 bases respectively, with 9 bases between them. Per the germline V gene, CDR1 is LGHNA and CDR2 is YSLEER. The CDR3 region is CASSQGQTGNQPQHF. The DNA for the CDR3 is TGCGCCAGCAGCCAAGGGCAGACGGGCAATCAGCCCCAGCATTTT.

A few counts support this clone. The chain has TRBV24-1 and TRBJ1-1; D is uncertain. Germline V gene lookup returns CDR1 KGHDR and CDR2 SFDVKD. The V end was cut by 4 bases, the J end by 1 base, with 9 bases between. The CDR3 is 14 amino acids. The CDR3, as DNA: TGTGCCACCAGTGACCCTAAACAGAACACTGAAGCTTTCTTT. It is translated as CATSDPKQNTEAFF.

This sequence joins TRBV7-3 and TRBJ2-1, with 10 bases matching TRBD2. Germline loops: CDR1 SGHTA, CDR2 FQGTGA. V was clipped by 0 bases and J by 9 bases; unmatched bases: 8. This CDR3 has 16 amino acids. The CDR3 bases are TGTGCCAGCAGCTTAACCCCTAGCGGGGGCCCGAGTGAGCAGTTCTTC. Amino acid sequence: CASSLTPSGGPSEQFF.

The chain couples TRBV30 to TRBJ1-1, with D unresolved. The CDR3 has 13 amino acids. Trimming removed 3 bases at V and 1 base at J, with 9 bases between. CDR1 is GTSNPN and CDR2 is SVGIG in the germline V gene (reference sequence). The CDR3 coding sequence is TGTGCCTGGAGGACACATTCGAACACTGAAGCTTTCTTT. Amino acid sequence: CAWRTHSNTEAFF.

The CDR3 reads CASRADGFRYEQYF. The DNA of the CDR3 is TGTGCCAGCAGAGCGGACGGCTTTCGCTACGAGCAGTACTTC. The chain uses TRBV2 and TRBJ2-7; D is perhaps TRBD2 (5 bases). The CDR3 covers 14 residues. The V end was cut by 6 bases, the J end by 3 bases, with 15 bases between. Germline loops: CDR1 SNHLY, CDR2 FYNNEI.

The chain uses TRBV4-1 and TRBJ2-7; 7 positions match TRBD1. The CDR3 spans 16 residues. Trimming took 1 base from V and 4 from J; bases not matched to a gene: 10. CDR1 and CDR2 from the germline V gene are MGHRA and YSYEKL. Here the CDR3 DNA reads TGCGCCAGCAGCCAAGTATTCGCCCGGGACAGTTACGAGCAGTACTTC. Encoded protein: CASSQVFARDSYEQYF.

The chain employs TRBV7-8 and TRBJ2-3; no definite D call. Trimming removed 5 bases from V and 0 bases from J, with 9 bases in between. The CDR3 runs to 14 residues. The germline V gene has CDR1 SGHVS and CDR2 FQNEAQ. This CDR3 is CASSPDGSTDTQYF. The CDR3 coding sequence is TGTGCCAGCAGCCCTGACGGTAGCACAGATACGCAGTATTTT.

The chain links TRBV7-9 to TRBJ2-3; D is possibly TRBD1 (6 bases). Trimming pared 1 base from V and 6 bases from J, leaving 11 bases between. Germline CDR1 SEHNR, CDR2 FQNEAQ (reference sequence). This CDR3 has 14 residues. The CDR3 DNA follows: TGTGCCAGCAGCTTAGGAAGACAGGTTGATACGCAGTATTTT. This sequence encodes CASSLGRQVDTQYF.

The rearrangement joins TRBV12-2 to TRBJ1-2; TRBD1 is taken as the D call from the table, unchecked against the DNA. TRBV12-2 is designated a pseudogene. The CDR3 runs to 14 residues. CDR3 DNA: TGTGCAAGTCGCTTAGGTTATGCAGGGGATGGCTACACCTTC. It is translated as CASRLGYAGDGYTF.

The rearrangement links TRBV19 to TRBJ2-3; D ambiguous. Germline CDR1 is LNHDA and CDR2 is SQIVND (reference sequence). With 1 base removed from V and 0 bases from J, the gap between germline ends came to 11 bases. The CDR3 loop spans 16 amino acids. The CDR3 region has the DNA TGTGCCAGTAGTATAGGCAGGTTTGCTAGCACAGATACGCAGTATTTT. Amino acid sequence: CASSIGRFASTDTQYF.

This sequence joins TRBV19 and TRBJ1-6; 8 bases line up with TRBD1. The germline V gene has CDR1 LNHDA and CDR2 SQIVND (reference sequence). The CDR3 covers 13 residues. V lost 8 bases and J lost 10; bases outside the gene matches: 7. CDR3 residues: CASRRTGLSPLHF. The CDR3 nucleotides read TGTGCCAGTCGCCGGACAGGGCTATCACCCCTCCACTTT.

The J gene is TRBJ1-2, the V gene TRBV30; D remains ambiguous. This CDR3 has 14 amino acids. The V end lost 1 base, the J end lost 8 bases, and 17 bases lay between the germline ends. Germline V gene sequence: CDR1 GTSNPN, CDR2 SVGIG (reference sequence). DNA of the CDR3: TGTGCCTGGAGTGCCTCAGCCACCCGAAGGGGCTACACCTTC. Protein sequence: CAWSASATRRGYTF. The complete variable domain, with remaining parts taken from reference TRBV30 and TRBJ1-2, reads SQTIHQWPATLVQPVGSPLSLECTVEGTSNPNLYWYRQAAGRGLQLLFYSVGIGQISSEVPQNLSASRPQDRQFILSSKKLLLSDSGFYLCAWSASATRRGYTFGSGTRLTVV.

J is TRBJ1-1 and V is TRBV7-9; no clear D gene. Germline-derived CDR1 and CDR2 are SEHNR and FQNEAQ (reference sequence). V was shortened by 2 bases and J by 6 bases, with 16 bases between the two germline ends. The CDR3 extends over 15 amino acids. CDR3 sequence reads: CASSLSQSAVAEAFF. The CDR3 DNA reads as TGTGCCAGCAGCTTATCCCAGTCGGCCGTCGCTGAAGCTTTCTTT.

The V call is TRBV5-3, the J call TRBJ1-2; 7 nucleotides agree with TRBD1. TRBV5-3 is an ORF for which the function is uncertain. V shed 2 bases, J shed 4 bases, and the junction held 5 bases outside the gene matches. CDR3 length: 14 residues. This CDR3 reads CARSLQGWGYGYTF. The CDR3 nucleotides read TGTGCCAGAAGCTTACAGGGGTGGGGCTATGGCTACACCTTC.

In regard to this clone: The same CDR3 also results from other DNA sequences found in this sample. V usage is TRBV5-1 and J usage is TRBJ2-2, with TRBD1 identical over 7 bases. V lost 5 bases to trimming and J lost 2 bases; unmatched junction nucleotides: 15. The length of the CDR3 is 18 residues. Germline V gene data show CDR1 as SGHRS and CDR2 as YFSETQ. CDR3 residues: CASRSHNRGPTNTGELFF. DNA for the CDR3: TGCGCCAGCAGATCCCACAACAGGGGACCCACAAACACCGGGGAGCTGTTTTTT.

The chain links TRBV5-6 to TRBJ1-2, with D uncertain. Germline CDR1 SGHDT, CDR2 YYEEEE. This CDR3 contains 14 residues. Trimming stripped 2 bases from V and 4 bases from J, with 12 bases between. CDR3 in amino acids: CASSFGTGSYGYTF. CDR3 nucleotides: TGTGCCAGCAGCTTTGGTACGGGGTCCTATGGCTACACCTTC.